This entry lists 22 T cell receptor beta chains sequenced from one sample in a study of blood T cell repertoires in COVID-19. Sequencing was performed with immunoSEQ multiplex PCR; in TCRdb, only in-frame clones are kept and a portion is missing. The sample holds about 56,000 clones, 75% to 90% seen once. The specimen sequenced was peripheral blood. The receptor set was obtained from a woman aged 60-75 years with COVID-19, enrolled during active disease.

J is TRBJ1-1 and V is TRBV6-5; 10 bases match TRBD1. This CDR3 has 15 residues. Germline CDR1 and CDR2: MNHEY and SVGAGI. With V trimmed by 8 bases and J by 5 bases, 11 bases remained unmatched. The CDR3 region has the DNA TGTGCCAGCTACCGGGACAGGGGAGGAAGGACTGAAGCTTTCTTT. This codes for CASYRDRGGRTEAFF.

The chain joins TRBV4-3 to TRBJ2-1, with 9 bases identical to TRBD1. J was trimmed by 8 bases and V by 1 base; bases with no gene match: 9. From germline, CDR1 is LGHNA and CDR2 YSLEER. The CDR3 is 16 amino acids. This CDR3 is CASSQGHGTGSDEQFF. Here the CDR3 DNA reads TGCGCCAGCAGCCAAGGCCACGGGACAGGGTCGGATGAGCAGTTCTTC.

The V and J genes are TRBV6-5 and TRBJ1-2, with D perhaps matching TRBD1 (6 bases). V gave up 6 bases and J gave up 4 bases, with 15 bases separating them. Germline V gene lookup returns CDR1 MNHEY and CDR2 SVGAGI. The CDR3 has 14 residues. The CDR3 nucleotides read TGTGCCAGCAGACAGGGCCCACTTTTCTATGGCTACACCTTC. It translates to CASRQGPLFYGYTF.

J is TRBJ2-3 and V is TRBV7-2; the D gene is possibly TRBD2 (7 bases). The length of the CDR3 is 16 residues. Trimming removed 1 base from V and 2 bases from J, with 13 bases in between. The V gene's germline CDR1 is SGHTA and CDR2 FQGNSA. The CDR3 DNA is TGTGCCAGCAGCTTAGTGTCGGGGGGCGCCACAGATACGCAGTATTTT. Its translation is CASSLVSGGATDTQYF. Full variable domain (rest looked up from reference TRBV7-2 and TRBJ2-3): GAGVSQSPSNKVTEKGKDVELRCDPISGHTALYWYRQSLGQGLEFLIYFQGNSAPDKSGLPSDRFSAERTGGSVSTLTIQRTQQEDSAVYLCASSLVSGGATDTQYFGPGTRLTVL.

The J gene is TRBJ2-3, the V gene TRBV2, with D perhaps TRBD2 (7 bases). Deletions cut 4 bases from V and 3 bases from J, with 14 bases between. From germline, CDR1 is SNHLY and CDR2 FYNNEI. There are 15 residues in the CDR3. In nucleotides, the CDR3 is TGTGCCAGCAGTGGGGGCAGGGGAGGGACAGATACGCAGTATTTT. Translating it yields CASSGGRGGTDTQYF.

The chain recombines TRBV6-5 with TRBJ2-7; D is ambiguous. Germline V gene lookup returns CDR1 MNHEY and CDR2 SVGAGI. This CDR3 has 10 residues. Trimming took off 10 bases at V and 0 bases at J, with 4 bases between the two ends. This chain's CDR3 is CAIRSYEQYF. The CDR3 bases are TGTGCCATCCGCTCCTACGAGCAGTACTTC.

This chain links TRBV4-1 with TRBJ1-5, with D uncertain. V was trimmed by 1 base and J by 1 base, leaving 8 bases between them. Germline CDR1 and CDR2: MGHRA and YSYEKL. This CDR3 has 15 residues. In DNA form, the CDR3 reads TGCGCCAGCAGCCAAGGACTTGCGAGCAATCAGCCCCAGCATTTT. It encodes CASSQGLASNQPQHF.

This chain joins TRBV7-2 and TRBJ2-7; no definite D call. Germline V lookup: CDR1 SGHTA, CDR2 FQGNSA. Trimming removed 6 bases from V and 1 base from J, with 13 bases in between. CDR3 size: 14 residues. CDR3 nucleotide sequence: TGTGCCAGCAGTCCGTCTTTCGGGTCCTACGAGCAGTACTTC. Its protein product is CASSPSFGSYEQYF.

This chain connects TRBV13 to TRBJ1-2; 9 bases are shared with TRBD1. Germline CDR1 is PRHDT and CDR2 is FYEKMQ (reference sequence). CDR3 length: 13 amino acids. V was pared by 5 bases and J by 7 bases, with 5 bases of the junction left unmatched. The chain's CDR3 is CASSLTDRGGYTF. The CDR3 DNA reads TGTGCCAGCAGCCTAACGGACAGGGGTGGCTACACCTTC.

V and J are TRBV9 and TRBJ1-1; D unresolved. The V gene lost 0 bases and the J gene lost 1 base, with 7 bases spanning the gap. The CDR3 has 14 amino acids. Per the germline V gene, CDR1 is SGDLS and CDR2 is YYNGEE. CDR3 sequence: CASSVDLGNTEAFF. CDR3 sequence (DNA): TGTGCCAGCAGCGTAGATCTAGGGAACACTGAAGCTTTCTTT.

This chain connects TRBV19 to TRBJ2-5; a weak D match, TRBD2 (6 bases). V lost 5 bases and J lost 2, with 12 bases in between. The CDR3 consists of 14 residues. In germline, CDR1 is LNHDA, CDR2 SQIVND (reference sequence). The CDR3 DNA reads TGTGCCAGTAGTGACCTAGCGAGGCAAGAGACCCAGTACTTC. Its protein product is CASSDLARQETQYF.

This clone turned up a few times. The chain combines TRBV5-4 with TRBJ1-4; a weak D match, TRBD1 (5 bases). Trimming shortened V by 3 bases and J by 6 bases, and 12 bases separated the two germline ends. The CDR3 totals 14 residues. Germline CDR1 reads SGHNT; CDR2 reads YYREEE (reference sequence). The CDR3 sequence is CASSSQGVDEKLFF. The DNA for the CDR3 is TGTGCCAGCAGCTCTCAGGGCGTAGATGAAAAACTGTTTTTT.

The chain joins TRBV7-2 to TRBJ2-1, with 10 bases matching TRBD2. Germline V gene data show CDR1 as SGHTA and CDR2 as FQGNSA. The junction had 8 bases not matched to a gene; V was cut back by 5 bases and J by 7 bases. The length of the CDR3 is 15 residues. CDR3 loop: CASSPPSGRGNEQFF. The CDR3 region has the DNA TGTGCCAGCAGCCCCCCCAGCGGGAGGGGGAATGAGCAGTTCTTC.

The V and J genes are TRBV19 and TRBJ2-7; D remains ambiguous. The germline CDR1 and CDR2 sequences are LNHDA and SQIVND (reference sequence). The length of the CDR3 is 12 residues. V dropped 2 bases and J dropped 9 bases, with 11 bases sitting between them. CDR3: CASSINGDSQYF. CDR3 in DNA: TGTGCCAGTAGTATAAACGGCGACTCGCAGTACTTC.

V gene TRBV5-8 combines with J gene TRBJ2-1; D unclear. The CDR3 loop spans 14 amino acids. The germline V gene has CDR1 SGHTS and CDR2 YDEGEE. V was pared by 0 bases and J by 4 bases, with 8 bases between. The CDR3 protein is CASSLASLYNEQFF. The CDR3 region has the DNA TGTGCCAGCAGCTTGGCCTCACTATACAATGAGCAGTTCTTC.

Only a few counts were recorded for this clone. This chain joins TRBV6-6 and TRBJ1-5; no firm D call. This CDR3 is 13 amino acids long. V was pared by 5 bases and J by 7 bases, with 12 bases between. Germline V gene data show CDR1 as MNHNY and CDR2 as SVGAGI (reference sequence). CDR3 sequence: CASSPRPGQPQHF. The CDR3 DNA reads TGTGCCAGCAGTCCCCGACCGGGGCAGCCCCAGCATTTT.

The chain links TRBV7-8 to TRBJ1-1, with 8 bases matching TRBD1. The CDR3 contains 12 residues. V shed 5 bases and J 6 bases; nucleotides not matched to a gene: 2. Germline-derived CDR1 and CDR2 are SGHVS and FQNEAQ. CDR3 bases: TGTGCCAGCAGCCTACAGGGGGCTGAAGCTTTCTTT. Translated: CASSLQGAEAFF. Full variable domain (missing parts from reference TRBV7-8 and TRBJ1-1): GAGVSQSPRYKVAKRGQDVALRCDPISGHVSLFWYQQALGQGPEFLTYFQNEAQLDKSGLPSDRFFAERPEGSVSTLKIQRTQQEDSAVYLCASSLQGAEAFFGQGTRLTVV.

The DNA of the CDR3 is TGTGCCAGCAGCCTCGGACAGGGCTTTGGCTACACCTTC. This codes for CASSLGQGFGYTF. V usage is TRBV12-3 or TRBV12-4 and J usage is TRBJ1-2, with TRBD1 matching over 8 bases. After removal of 6 bases from V and 7 bases from J, the junction contained 7 bases not matched to a gene. CDR3 size: 13 residues.

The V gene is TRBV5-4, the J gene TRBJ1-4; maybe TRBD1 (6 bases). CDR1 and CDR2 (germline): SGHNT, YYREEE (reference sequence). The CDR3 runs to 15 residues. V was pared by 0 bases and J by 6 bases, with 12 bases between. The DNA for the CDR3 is TGTGCCAGCAGCTTGGGACAGGCCCCTTATGAAAAACTGTTTTTT. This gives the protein CASSLGQAPYEKLFF. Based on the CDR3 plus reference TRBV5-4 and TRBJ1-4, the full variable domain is ETGVTQSPTHLIKTRGQQVTLRCSSQSGHNTVSWYQQALGQGPQFIFQYYREEENGRGNFPPRFSGLQFPNYSSELNVNALELDDSALYLCASSLGQAPYEKLFFGSGTQLSVL.

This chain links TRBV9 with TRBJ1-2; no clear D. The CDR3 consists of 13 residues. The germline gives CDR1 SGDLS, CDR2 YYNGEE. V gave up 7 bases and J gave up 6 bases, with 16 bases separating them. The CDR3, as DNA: TGTGCCAGCTCCATAGGGAGATTTGATGGCTACACCTTC. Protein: CASSIGRFDGYTF.

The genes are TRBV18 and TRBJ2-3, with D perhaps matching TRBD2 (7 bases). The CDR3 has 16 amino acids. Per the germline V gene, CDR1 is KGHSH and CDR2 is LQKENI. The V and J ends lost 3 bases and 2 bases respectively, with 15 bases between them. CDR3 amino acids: CASSPFPAGATDTQYF. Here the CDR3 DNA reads TGTGCCAGCTCACCCTTCCCCGCGGGGGCCACAGATACGCAGTATTTT.

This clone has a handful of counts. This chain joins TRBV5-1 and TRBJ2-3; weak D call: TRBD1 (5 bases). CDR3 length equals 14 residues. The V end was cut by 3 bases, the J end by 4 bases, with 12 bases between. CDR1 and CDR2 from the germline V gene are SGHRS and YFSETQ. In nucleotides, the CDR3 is TGCGCCAGCAGCTCTTGGCAGGGTTCAGATACGCAGTATTTT. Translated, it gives CASSSWQGSDTQYF.